This T cell receptor beta chain was identified during a study of cytomegalovirus exposure and HLA in healthy donors. Study-level points and caveats: There were a few CMV-associated chains whose specificity for CMV antigens was confirmed in vitro. Among the sequence variants, a highly shared cluster was likely an artifact of sequencing.

The germline V gene encodes CDR1 SNHLY and CDR2 FYNNEI. CDR3 size: 14 residues. PCR amplification relied on 60 Vbeta primers (plus 13 Jbeta primers). Here immunoSEQ multiplex PCR was the method, and the copy in TCRdb shows in-frame clones only, minus some. The repertoire holds around 130,000 clones, with roughly two thirds as singletons. As for this clone: The antigen is unknown.

The clonotype was recovered from a man younger than 40 in good health and CMV-seropositive. The genes are TRBV2 and TRBJ2-5; the match to TRBD2 covers 11 bases. The J call may be mistaken, given a closer DNA end match to TRBJ2-7. Sequencing was done on a sample of PBMCs. The CDR3, as DNA: TGTGCCAGCAGTGCTTTTAGCGGGAGGGGCGAGCAGTACTTC. This codes for CASSAFSGRGEQYF.